This T cell receptor beta chain was retrieved from a study of patients and donors after allogeneic stem cell transplantation (dated by TCRdb to between 2020 and 2021). The method behind the library was RT-PCR. Sequencing was carried out with a NextSeq 550. In-frame beta chains were kept once TCRdb had trimmed the public reads at Q25 with fastp and called clones with MiXCR. Rows with a matching CDR3 protein are joined into one entry that keeps the most common DNA and genes. The sample has about 74,000 distinct CDR3 sequences on record, less than 30% of them singletons. About 30% of the sample lies in the top ten. This clonotype has only a few counts. Its antigen has not been determined. Within one base of it there is no much larger clone, and no base qualities were kept. This TCR derives from a human donor who was either an allogeneic HSCT recipient or a stem cell or donor lymphocyte infusion donor (not recorded which). It is not recorded whose cells these are; they may come from a transplant donor. Input material: blood, either unsorted or a sorted T cell fraction (not recorded which).

The sequenced DNA: TGCGCCAGCAGCTCACCTGAGGACAGGGCTGGATATGGCTACACCTTC. This codes for CASSSPEDRAGYGYTF. The receptor chain draws on TRBV5-1 and TRBJ1-2, with 8 bases matching TRBD1. After removal of 3 bases from V and 5 bases from J, the junction retains 12 bases not matched to a gene. The CDR3, from cysteine to phenylalanine, totals 16 residues. Only the CDR3 part of the read is kept: 48 bases, read in frame from the first base. The germline V gene encodes CDR1 SGHRS and CDR2 YFSETQ.